This T cell receptor beta chain derives from a study of T cells expressing NK-cell markers. On the study more broadly: The authors derived TCR beta repertoires from sorted CD3+CD56+NKG2C+, CD3+CD56+NKG2C- and CD3+CD56-NKG2C+ T cells. With respect to HCMV, seven of the eight sequenced donors were seropositive, and one was seronegative.

As the method of synthesis, 5'RACE template switching with UMIs yielded TCR beta cDNA. TCRdb re-called the 5' RACE reads and gives one entry per CDR3 protein, without DNA. The listing records a few hundred thousand distinct CDR3 sequences. The CDR3 is 13 amino acids. Germline CDR1 is SQVTM and CDR2 is ANQGSEA. Regarding this clonotype: The target antigen is unknown.

Study-level findings and limits: One observes that, in a handful of donors, these clonotypes were also the leading ones within the CD3+CD56-NKG2C+ fraction.

The clonotype was recovered from a man between 18 and 69 years old in good health. Sequenced material: blood T cells: a sorted CD56 or NKG2C T cell subset, CD4+ or CD8+ T cells, or bulk PBMC T cells (not recorded which). The chain combines TRBV29-1 with TRBJ1-2; TCRdb proposes TRBD1, but this gene call is untestable without DNA. The CDR3 loop reads CSVEQGSNYGYTF. Filled out from reference TRBV29-1 and TRBJ1-2, the complete variable domain reads SAVISQKPSRDICQRGTSLTIQCQVDSQVTMMFWYRQQPGQSLTLIATANQGSEATYESGFVIDKFPISRPNLTFSTLTVSNMSPEDSSIYLCSVEQGSNYGYTFGSGTRLTVV.